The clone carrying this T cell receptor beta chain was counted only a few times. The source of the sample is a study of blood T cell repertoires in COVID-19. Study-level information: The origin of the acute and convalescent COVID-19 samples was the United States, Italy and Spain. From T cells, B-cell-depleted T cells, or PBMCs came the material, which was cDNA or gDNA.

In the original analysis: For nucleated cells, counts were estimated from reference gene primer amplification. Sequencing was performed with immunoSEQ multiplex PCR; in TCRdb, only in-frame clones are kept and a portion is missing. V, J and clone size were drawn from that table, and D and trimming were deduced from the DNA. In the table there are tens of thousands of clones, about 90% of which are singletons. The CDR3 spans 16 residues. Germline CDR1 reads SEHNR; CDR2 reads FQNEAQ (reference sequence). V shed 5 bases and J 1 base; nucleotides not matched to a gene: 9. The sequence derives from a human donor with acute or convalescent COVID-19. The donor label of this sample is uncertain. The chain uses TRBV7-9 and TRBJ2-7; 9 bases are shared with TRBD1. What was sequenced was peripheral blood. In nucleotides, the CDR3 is TGTGCCAGCAGCGCCTACCGGGACAGGGCTTCCTACGAGCAGTACTTC. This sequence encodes CASSAYRDRASYEQYF.